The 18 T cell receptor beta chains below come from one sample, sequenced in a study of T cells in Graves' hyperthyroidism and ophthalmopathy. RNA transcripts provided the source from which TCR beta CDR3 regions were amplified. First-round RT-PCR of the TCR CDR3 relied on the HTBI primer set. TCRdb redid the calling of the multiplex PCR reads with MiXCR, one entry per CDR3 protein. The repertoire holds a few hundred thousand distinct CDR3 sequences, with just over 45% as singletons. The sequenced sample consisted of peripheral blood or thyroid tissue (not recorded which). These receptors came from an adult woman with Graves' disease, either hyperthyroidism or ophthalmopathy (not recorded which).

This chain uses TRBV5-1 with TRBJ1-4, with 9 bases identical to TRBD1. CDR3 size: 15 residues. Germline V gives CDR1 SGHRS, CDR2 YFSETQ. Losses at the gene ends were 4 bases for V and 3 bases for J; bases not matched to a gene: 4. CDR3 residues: CASSDNRGPNEKLFF. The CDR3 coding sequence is TGCGCCAGCAGCGATAACAGGGGGCCTAATGAAAAACTGTTTTTT.

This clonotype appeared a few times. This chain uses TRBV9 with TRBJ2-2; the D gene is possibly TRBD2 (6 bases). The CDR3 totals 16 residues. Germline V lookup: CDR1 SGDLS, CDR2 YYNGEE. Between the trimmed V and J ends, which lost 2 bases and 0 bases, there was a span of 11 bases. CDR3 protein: CASSVGLTANTGELFF. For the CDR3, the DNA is TGTGCCAGCAGCGTGGGACTTACCGCGAACACCGGGGAGCTGTTTTTT.

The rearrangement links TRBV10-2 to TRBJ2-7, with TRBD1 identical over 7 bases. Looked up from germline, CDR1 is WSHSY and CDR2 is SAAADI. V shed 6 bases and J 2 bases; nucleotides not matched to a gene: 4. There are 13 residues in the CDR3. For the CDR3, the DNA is TGCGCCAGCAGACTGACAGGGACCTACGAGCAGTACTTC. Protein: CASRLTGTYEQYF.

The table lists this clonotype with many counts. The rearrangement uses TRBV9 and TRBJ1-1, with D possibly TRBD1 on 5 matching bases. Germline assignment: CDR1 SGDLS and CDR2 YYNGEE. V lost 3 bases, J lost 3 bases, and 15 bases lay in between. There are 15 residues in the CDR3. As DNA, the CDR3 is TGTGCCAGCAGCGCAACCGGGGGGAGTGACACTGAAGCTTTCTTT. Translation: CASSATGGSDTEAFF.

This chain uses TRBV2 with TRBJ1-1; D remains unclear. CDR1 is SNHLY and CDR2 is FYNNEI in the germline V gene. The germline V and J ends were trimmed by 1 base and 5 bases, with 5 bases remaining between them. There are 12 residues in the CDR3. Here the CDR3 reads CASSEGWTEAFF. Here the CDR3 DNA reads TGTGCCAGCAGTGAAGGGTGGACTGAAGCTTTCTTT.

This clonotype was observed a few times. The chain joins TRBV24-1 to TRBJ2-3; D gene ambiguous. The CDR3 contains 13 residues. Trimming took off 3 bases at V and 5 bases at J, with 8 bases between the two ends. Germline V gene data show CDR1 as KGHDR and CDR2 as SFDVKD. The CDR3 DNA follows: TGTGCCACCAGTGATGCACACCGAGATACGCAGTATTTT. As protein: CATSDAHRDTQYF.

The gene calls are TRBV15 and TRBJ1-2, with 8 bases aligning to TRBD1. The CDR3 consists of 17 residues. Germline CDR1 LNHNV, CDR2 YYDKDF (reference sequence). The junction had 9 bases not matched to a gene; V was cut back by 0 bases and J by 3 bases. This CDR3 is CATSRDTRGRMDYGYTF. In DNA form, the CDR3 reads TGTGCCACCAGCAGAGACACCAGGGGGCGAATGGACTATGGCTACACCTTC.

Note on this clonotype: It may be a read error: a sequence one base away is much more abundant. This CDR3 is CASSPCRVAQPQHF. CDR3 DNA sequence: TGCGCCAGCAGCCCCTGTAGAGTAGCGCAGCCCCAGCATTTT. This rearrangement joins TRBV4-1 to TRBJ1-5; D call uncertain. The CDR3 length is 14 residues. The V gene's germline CDR1 is MGHRA and CDR2 YSYEKL. Trimming removed 4 bases at V and 7 bases at J, with 14 bases between.

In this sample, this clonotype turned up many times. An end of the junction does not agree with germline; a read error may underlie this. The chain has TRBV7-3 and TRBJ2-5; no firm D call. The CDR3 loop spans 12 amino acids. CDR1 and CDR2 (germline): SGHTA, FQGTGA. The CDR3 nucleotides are TGTGCCAGCAACTTATCCCAAGAGACCCAGTACTTC. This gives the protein CASNLSQETQYF.

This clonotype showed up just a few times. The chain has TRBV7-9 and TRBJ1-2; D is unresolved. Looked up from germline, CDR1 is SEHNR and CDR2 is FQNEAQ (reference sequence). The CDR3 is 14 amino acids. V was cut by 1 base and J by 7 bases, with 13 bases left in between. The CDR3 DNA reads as TGTGCCAGCAGCTTAGTTGGGCTGAGCACTGGCTACACCTTC. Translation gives CASSLVGLSTGYTF. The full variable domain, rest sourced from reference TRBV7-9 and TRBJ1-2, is DTGVSQNPRHKITKRGQNVTFRCDPISEHNRLYWYRQTLGQGPEFLTYFQNEAQLEKSRLLSDRFSAERPKGSFSTLEIQRTEQGDSAMYLCASSLVGLSTGYTFGSGTRLTVV.

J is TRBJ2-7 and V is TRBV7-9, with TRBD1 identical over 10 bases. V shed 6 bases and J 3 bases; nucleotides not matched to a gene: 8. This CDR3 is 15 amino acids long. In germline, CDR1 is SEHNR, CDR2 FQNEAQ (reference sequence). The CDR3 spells CASSAEGQGFYEQYF. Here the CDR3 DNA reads TGTGCCAGCAGTGCTGAGGGACAGGGGTTCTACGAGCAGTACTTC.

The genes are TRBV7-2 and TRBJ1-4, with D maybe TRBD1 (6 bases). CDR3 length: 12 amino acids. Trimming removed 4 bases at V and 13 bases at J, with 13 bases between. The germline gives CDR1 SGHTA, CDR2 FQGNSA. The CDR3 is CASSWAGVGLFF. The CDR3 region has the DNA TGTGCCAGCAGCTGGGCAGGGGTGGGACTGTTTTTT.

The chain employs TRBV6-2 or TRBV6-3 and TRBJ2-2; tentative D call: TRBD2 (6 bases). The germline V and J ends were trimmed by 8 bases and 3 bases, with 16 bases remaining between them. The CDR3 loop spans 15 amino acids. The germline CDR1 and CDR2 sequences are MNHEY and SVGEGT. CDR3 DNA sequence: TGTGCCAGCGGATCCCTAGCGAAAGACACCGGGGAGCTGTTTTTT. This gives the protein CASGSLAKDTGELFF.

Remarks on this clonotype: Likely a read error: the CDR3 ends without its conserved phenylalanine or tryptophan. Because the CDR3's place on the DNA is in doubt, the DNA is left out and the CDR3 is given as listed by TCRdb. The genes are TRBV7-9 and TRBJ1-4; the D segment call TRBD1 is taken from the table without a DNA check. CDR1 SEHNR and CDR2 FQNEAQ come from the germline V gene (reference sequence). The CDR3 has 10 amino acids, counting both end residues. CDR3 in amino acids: CASSLGAGGV.

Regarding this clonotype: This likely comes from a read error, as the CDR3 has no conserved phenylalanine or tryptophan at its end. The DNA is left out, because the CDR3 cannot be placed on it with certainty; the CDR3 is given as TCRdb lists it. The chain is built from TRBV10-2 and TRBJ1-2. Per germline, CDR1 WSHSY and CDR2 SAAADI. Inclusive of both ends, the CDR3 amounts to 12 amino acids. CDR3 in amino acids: CASTTENYGHTL.

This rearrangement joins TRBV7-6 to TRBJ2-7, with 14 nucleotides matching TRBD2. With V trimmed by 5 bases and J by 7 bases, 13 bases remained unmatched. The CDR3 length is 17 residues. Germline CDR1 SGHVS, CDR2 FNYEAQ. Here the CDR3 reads CASSTPPGTSGRDEQYF. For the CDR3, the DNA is TGTGCCAGCAGCACACCCCCCGGGACTAGCGGGAGAGATGAGCAGTACTTC.

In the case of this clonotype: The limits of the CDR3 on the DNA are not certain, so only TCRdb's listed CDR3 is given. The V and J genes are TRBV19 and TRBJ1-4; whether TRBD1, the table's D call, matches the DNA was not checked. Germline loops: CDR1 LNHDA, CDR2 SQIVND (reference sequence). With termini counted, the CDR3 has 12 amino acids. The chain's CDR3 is CASRGTGKNCFF.

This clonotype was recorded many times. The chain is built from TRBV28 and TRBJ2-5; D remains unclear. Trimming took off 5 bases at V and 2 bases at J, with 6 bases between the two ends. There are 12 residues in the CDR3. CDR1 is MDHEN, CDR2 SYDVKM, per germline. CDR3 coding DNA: TGTGCCAGCAGTCAGAAACAAGAGACCCAGTACTTC. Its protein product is CASSQKQETQYF. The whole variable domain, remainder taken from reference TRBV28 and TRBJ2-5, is DVKVTQSSRYLVKRTGEKVFLECVQDMDHENMFWYRQDPGLGLRLIYFSYDVKMKEKGDIPEGYSVSREKKERFSLILESASTNQTSMYLCASSQKQETQYFGPGTRLLVL.